Below, 20 T cell receptor beta chains from the same sample are listed, as sequenced in a study of shared clonotypes between healthy human individuals. The assay was immunoSEQ multiplex PCR, and TCRdb's table has in-frame clones only and misses some. The sample has millions of clones, about 95% seen once; the top ten hold about 1.1%. Cells designated naive CD8 were CD45RO-negative and were positively selected for CCR7, with terminally differentiated effector memory CD45RA+ cells excluded. Source material: naive CD8+ T cells sorted from blood. Receptors originate from a man younger than 35 in good health.

The gene calls are TRBV19 and TRBJ2-1, with D tentatively TRBD2 (5 bases). The CDR3 covers 18 residues. Germline CDR1 and CDR2: LNHDA and SQIVND (reference sequence). Trimming took off 3 bases at V and 3 bases at J, with 21 bases between the two ends. CDR3 loop: CASSIFGVIGESYNEQFF. As DNA, the CDR3 is TGTGCCAGTAGTATTTTCGGCGTGATCGGGGAGAGCTACAATGAGCAGTTCTTC.

The genes are TRBV13 and TRBJ2-1; D unclear. Germline V gives CDR1 PRHDT, CDR2 FYEKMQ (reference sequence). The CDR3 consists of 13 residues. V lost 5 bases to trimming and J lost 5 bases, with 10 bases between them. In DNA, the CDR3 is TGTGCCAGCAGCACCGTTCAACACAATGAGCAGTTCTTC. Translation gives CASSTVQHNEQFF.

The chain uses TRBV9 and TRBJ2-7; D assignment may be TRBD1 or TRBD2 (5 bases each). This CDR3 comprises 14 residues. Germline V gene lookup returns CDR1 SGDLS and CDR2 YYNGEE. V was shortened by 3 bases and J by 2 bases, with 12 bases between the two germline ends. Written as DNA, the CDR3 is TGTGCCAGCAGCGGGGGACCGGATACCTACGAGCAGTACTTC. Its translation is CASSGGPDTYEQYF. The complete variable domain, with remaining parts taken from reference TRBV9 and TRBJ2-7, reads DSGVTQTPKHLITATGQRVTLRCSPRSGDLSVYWYQQSLDQGLQFLIQYYNGEERAKGNILERFSAQQFPDLHSELNLSSLELGDSALYFCASSGGPDTYEQYFGPGTRLTVT.

The chain couples TRBV21-1 to TRBJ2-7; TRBD2, the table's D call, was not compared with the DNA. TRBV21-1 is a documented pseudogene. CDR3 length equals 14 residues. The CDR3 nucleotides are TGTGCCAGCAGCAGCTGGACTAGCGGATACGAGCAGTACTTC. Its translation is CASSSWTSGYEQYF.

This clone is a singleton in its sample. The chain combines TRBV2 with TRBJ2-3; D is perhaps TRBD1 (5 bases). Deletions cut 5 bases from V and 2 bases from J, with 11 bases between. The CDR3 runs 14 residues. CDR1 and CDR2 (germline): SNHLY, FYNNEI. DNA for the CDR3: TGTGCCAGCAGTCTAGACAGCTACACAGATACGCAGTATTTT. Translated, it gives CASSLDSYTDTQYF.

The chain uses TRBV19 and TRBJ2-7; D call uncertain. V gave up 0 bases and J gave up 0 bases, with 9 bases separating them. Germline V gives CDR1 LNHDA, CDR2 SQIVND (reference sequence). The CDR3 totals 15 residues. CDR3 amino acids: CASSIDLGISYEQYF. In DNA form, the CDR3 reads TGTGCCAGTAGTATAGATCTGGGAATCTCCTACGAGCAGTACTTC.

This clone was seen a single time. The V gene is TRBV21-1, the J gene TRBJ1-2. TRBV21-1 has pseudogene status. The CDR3 contains 16 residues. DNA of the CDR3: TGTGCCAGCAGCAACCGTCCGGCGCTACTTTTCTATGGCTACACCTTC. Amino acid sequence: CASSNRPALLFYGYTF.

The chain recombines TRBV27 with TRBJ1-6; D remains unclear. The CDR3 totals 12 residues. Trimming stripped 3 bases from V and 11 bases from J, with 8 bases between. Germline-derived CDR1 and CDR2 are MNHEY and SMNVEV (reference sequence). The CDR3 DNA is TGTGCCAGCAGTTTGATTGGGGCACCCCTCCACTTT. It is translated as CASSLIGAPLHF.

The chain recombines TRBV18 with TRBJ2-7, with D uncertain. Trimming removed 3 bases from V and 2 bases from J, with 8 bases in between. The length of the CDR3 is 13 residues. CDR1 is KGHSH, CDR2 LQKENI, per germline. The DNA of the CDR3 is TGTGCCAGCTCACCCGAGGAACCCTACGAGCAGTACTTC. This encodes CASSPEEPYEQYF. The variable domain in full, with the rest retrieved from reference TRBV18 and TRBJ2-7, is NAGVMQNPRHLVRRRGQEARLRCSPMKGHSHVYWYRQLPEEGLKFMVYLQKENIIDESGMPKERFSAEFPKEGPSILRIQQVVRGDSAAYFCASSPEEPYEQYFGPGTRLTVT.

V gene TRBV28 combines with J gene TRBJ1-4; tentative D call: TRBD1 (6 bases). V lost 4 bases to trimming and J lost 8 bases, with 20 bases between them. CDR3 length: 16 amino acids. CDR1 and CDR2 (germline): MDHEN, SYDVKM. The CDR3 here is CASSSQHRAMDEKLFF. CDR3 nucleotides: TGTGCCAGCAGTTCGCAACACAGGGCGATGGACGAAAAACTGTTTTTT.

Only one count was recorded for this clone. This sample also contains other DNA sequences that code for the same CDR3. The chain joins TRBV9 to TRBJ2-7, with TRBD1 identical over 11 bases. The V segment lost 3 bases and the J segment 4 bases; nucleotides outside the gene matches: 3. The germline V gene has CDR1 SGDLS and CDR2 YYNGEE. The CDR3 is made up of 14 amino acids. The CDR3: CASSAGTGGYEQYF. Written as DNA, the CDR3 is TGTGCCAGCAGCGCCGGGACAGGGGGTTACGAGCAGTACTTC.

The genes are TRBV5-1 and TRBJ2-3, with D tentatively TRBD2 (5 bases). Trimming removed 4 bases from V and 1 base from J, with 10 bases in between. The CDR3 is made up of 14 amino acids. Germline CDR1 SGHRS, CDR2 YFSETQ. CDR3 nucleotide sequence: TGCGCCAGCAGCAAATACGGGGGCACAGATACGCAGTATTTT. Translation: CASSKYGGTDTQYF. Drawing the rest from reference TRBV5-1 and TRBJ2-3, the complete variable domain is KAGVTQTPRYLIKTRGQQVTLSCSPISGHRSVSWYQQTPGQGLQFLFEYFSETQRNKGNFPGRFSGRQFSNSRSEMNVSTLELGDSALYLCASSKYGGTDTQYFGPGTRLTVL.

This clone was seen once. For the CDR3, the DNA is TGTGCCAGCACCGCCGACAGAAGCCTGAACACTGAAGCTTTCTTT. It encodes CASTADRSLNTEAFF. The chain combines TRBV2 with TRBJ1-1; D might be TRBD1 (5 bases). The ends were cut back, 7 bases at V and 0 bases at J, with 15 bases in the middle. Germline-derived CDR1 and CDR2 are SNHLY and FYNNEI. This CDR3 region has 15 residues.

The chain carries TRBV9 and TRBJ2-1; TRBD1 matches at 10 bases. The germline CDR1 and CDR2 sequences are SGDLS and YYNGEE. CDR3 size: 15 residues. J was trimmed by 8 bases and V by 0 bases; bases with no gene match: 5. The CDR3 DNA follows: TGTGCCAGCAGCGTAGGACAGGGGGCGGGCGATGAGCAGTTCTTC. Its translation: CASSVGQGAGDEQFF.

This chain uses TRBV6-1 with TRBJ2-7, with D tentatively TRBD2 (5 bases). Germline-derived CDR1 and CDR2 are MNHNS and SASEGT. The CDR3 loop spans 15 amino acids. V lost 1 base to trimming and J lost 0 bases, with 10 bases between them. CDR3 coding DNA: TGTGCCAGCAGTGAAGGTCCGGGAATCTCCTACGAGCAGTACTTC. This sequence encodes CASSEGPGISYEQYF.

The CDR3 here is CATSSRERHYEQYF. The CDR3 bases are TGTGCCACCAGCAGCCGGGAAAGACACTACGAGCAGTACTTC. The J gene is TRBJ2-7, the V gene TRBV15; tentatively, D is TRBD2 (5 bases). V was trimmed by 3 bases and J by 3 bases, leaving 12 bases between them. The CDR3 runs to 14 residues. Germline V gives CDR1 LNHNV, CDR2 YYDKDF (reference sequence).

In DNA form, the CDR3 reads TGCGCCAGCAGTCAATTGAGAGGGGGCATTGGGAACACTGAAGCTTTCTTT. Its translation is CASSQLRGGIGNTEAFF. This chain connects TRBV23-1 to TRBJ1-1; the match to TRBD1 covers 7 bases. TRBV23-1 is recorded as an ORF, its role being uncertain. Unmatched junction bases numbered 9, after V lost 1 base and J lost 1 base. CDR3 length: 17 residues.

This chain uses TRBV5-1 with TRBJ2-7; unclear D gene. The CDR3 is 15 amino acids. V lost 1 base, J lost 0 bases, and 11 bases lay in between. From germline, CDR1 is SGHRS and CDR2 YFSETQ. The CDR3 DNA reads TGCGCCAGCAGCTTGAGTTGGGTCAGCTCCTACGAGCAGTACTTC. Translated: CASSLSWVSSYEQYF.

This chain links TRBV5-1 with TRBJ2-5, with 12 bases identical to TRBD2. Germline V lookup: CDR1 SGHRS, CDR2 YFSETQ. With 4 bases clipped from V and 4 bases from J, the junction kept 2 bases outside the gene matches. CDR3 length: 14 amino acids. CDR3 sequence: CASSPGLAGETQYF. CDR3 DNA sequence: TGCGCCAGCAGCCCGGGACTAGCGGGAGAGACCCAGTACTTC.

The J gene is TRBJ2-3, the V gene TRBV14; 8 bases line up with TRBD2. The V gene's germline CDR1 is SGHDN and CDR2 FVKESK. The CDR3 is made up of 17 amino acids. V lost 3 bases to trimming and J lost 1 base; unmatched junction nucleotides: 9. This CDR3 reads CASSQDWARGGTDTQYF. The CDR3 DNA reads as TGTGCCAGCAGCCAGGACTGGGCGCGGGGGGGCACAGATACGCAGTATTTT.